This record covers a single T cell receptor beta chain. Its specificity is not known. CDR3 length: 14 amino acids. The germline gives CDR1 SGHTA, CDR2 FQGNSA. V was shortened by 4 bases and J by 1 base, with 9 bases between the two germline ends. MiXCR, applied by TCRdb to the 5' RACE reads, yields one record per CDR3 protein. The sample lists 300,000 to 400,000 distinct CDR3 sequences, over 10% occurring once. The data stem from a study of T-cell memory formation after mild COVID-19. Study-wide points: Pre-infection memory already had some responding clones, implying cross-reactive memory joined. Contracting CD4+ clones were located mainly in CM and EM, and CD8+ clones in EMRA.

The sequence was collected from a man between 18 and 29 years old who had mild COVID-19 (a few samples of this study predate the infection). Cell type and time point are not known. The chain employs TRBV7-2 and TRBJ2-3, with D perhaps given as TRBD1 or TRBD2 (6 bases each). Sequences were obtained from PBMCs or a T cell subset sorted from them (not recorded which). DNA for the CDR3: TGTGCCAGCAGCTCGGGGGCGCGCACAGATACGCAGTATTTT. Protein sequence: CASSSGARTDTQYF.